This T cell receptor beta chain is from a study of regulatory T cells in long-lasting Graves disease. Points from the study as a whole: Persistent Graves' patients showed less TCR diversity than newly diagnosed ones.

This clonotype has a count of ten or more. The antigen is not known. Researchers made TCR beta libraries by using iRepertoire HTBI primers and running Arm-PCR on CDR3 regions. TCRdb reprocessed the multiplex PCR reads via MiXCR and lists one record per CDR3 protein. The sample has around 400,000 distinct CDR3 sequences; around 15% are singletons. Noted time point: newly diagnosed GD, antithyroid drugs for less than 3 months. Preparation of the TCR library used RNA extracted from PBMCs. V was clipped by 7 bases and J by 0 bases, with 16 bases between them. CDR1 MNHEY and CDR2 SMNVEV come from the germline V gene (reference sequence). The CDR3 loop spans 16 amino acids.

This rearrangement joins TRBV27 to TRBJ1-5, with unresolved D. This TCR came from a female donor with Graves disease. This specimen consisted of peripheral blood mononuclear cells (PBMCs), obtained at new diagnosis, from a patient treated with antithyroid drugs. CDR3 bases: TGTGCCAGCAACCCCACGACGGACTATAGCAATCAGCCCCAGCATTTT. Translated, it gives CASNPTTDYSNQPQHF.